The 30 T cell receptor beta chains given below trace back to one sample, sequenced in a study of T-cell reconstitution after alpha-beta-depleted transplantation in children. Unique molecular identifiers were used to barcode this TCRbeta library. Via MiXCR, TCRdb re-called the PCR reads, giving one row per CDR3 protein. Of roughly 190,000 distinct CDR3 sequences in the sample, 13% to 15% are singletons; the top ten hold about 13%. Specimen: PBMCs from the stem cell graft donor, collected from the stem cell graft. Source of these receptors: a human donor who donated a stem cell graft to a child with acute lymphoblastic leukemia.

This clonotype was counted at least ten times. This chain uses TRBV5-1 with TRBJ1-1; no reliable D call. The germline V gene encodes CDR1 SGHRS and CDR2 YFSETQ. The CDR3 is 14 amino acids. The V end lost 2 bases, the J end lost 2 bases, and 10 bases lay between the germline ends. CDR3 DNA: TGCGCCAGCAGCTTAATGGAGCTTAACACTGAAGCTTTCTTT. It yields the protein CASSLMELNTEAFF.

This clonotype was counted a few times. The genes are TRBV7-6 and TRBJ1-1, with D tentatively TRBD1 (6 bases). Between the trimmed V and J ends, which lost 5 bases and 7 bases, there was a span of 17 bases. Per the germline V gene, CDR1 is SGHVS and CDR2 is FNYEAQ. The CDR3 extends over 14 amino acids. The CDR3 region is CASSPRGGQIEAFF. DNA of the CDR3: TGTGCCAGCAGCCCCCGGGGGGGCCAAATTGAAGCTTTCTTT.

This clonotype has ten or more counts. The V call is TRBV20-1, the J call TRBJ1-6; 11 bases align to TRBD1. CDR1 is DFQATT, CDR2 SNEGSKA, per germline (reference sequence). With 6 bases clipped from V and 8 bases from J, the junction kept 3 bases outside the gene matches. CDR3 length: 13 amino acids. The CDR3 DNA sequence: TGCAGTGCCCAGGGACAGGGGGATTCACCCCTCCACTTT. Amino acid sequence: CSAQGQGDSPLHF.

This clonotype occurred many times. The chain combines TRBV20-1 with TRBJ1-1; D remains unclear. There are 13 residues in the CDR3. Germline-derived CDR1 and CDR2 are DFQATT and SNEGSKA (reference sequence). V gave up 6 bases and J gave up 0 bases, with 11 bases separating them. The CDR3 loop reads CSAPGGLNTEAFF. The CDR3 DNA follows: TGCAGTGCCCCAGGAGGGCTGAACACTGAAGCTTTCTTT.

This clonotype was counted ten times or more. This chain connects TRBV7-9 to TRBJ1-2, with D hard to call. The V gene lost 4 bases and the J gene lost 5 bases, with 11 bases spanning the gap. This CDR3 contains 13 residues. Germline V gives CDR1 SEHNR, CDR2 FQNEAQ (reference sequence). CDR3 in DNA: TGTGCCAGCAGCTCCAAAGTGGGGTATGGCTACACCTTC. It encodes CASSSKVGYGYTF.

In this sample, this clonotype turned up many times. The CDR3: CASSRGQGSWGTEAFF. The CDR3 DNA sequence: TGTGCCAGCAGCCGTGGACAGGGGAGTTGGGGCACTGAAGCTTTCTTT. This sequence joins TRBV6-5 and TRBJ1-1; 9 nucleotides line up with TRBD1. In germline, CDR1 is MNHEY, CDR2 SVGAGI. V was pared by 6 bases and J by 4 bases, with 12 bases of the junction left unmatched. CDR3 length equals 16 residues.

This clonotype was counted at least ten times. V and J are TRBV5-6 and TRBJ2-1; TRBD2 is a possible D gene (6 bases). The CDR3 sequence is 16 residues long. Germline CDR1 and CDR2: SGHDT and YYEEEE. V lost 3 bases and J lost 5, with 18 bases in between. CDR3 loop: CASSWGGVAPDNEQFF. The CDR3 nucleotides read TGTGCCAGCAGCTGGGGCGGGGTAGCGCCTGACAATGAGCAGTTCTTC. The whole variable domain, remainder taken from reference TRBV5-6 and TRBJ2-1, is DAGVTQSPTHLIKTRGQQVTLRCSPKSGHDTVSWYQQALGQGPQFIFQYYEEEERQRGNFPDRFSGHQFPNYSSELNVNALLLGDSALYLCASSWGGVAPDNEQFFGPGTRLTVL.

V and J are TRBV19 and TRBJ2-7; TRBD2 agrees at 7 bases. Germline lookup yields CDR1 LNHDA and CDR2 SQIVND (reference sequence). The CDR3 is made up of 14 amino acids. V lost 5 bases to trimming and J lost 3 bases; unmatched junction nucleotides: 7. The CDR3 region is CASSVTSESYEQYF. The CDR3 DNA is TGTGCCAGTAGTGTAACTAGCGAGAGCTACGAGCAGTACTTC.

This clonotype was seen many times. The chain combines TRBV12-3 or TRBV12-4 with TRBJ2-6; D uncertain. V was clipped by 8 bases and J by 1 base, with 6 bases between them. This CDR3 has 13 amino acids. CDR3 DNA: TGTGCCAGCCGTCCTTCTGGGGCCAACGTCCTGACTTTC. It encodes CASRPSGANVLTF.

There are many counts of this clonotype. Written as DNA, the CDR3 is TGCGCCAGCAGCTTGGGTTCGGGACAGGGGACCTCCATGAACACTGAAGCTTTCTTT. This translates into CASSLGSGQGTSMNTEAFF. The chain joins TRBV5-1 to TRBJ1-1, with 10 nucleotides matching TRBD1. Looked up from germline, CDR1 is SGHRS and CDR2 is YFSETQ. The ends lost 0 bases at V and 0 bases at J; junction bases unmatched: 11. The CDR3 is 19 amino acids.

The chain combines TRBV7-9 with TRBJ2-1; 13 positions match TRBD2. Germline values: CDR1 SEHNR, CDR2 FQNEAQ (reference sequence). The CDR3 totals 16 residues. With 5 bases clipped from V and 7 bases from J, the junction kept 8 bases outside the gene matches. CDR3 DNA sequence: TGTGCCAGCAGCCAACGGACTAGCGGGAGTTCGAATGAGCAGTTCTTC. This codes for CASSQRTSGSSNEQFF.

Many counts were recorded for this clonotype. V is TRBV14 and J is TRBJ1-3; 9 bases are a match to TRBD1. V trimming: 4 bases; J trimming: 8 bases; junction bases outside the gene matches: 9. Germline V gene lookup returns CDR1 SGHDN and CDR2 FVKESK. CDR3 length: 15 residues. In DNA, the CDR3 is TGTGCCAGCAGCCGTCCCGGGACAGGGATGGACACCATATATTTT. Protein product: CASSRPGTGMDTIYF.

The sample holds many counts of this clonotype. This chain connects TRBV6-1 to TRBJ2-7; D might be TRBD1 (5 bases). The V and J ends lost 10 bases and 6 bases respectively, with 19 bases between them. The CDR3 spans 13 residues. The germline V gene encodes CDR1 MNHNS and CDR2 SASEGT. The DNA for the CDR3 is TGTGCCACCGCGTCCTCAGGGATTGGCGAGCAGTACTTC. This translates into CATASSGIGEQYF.

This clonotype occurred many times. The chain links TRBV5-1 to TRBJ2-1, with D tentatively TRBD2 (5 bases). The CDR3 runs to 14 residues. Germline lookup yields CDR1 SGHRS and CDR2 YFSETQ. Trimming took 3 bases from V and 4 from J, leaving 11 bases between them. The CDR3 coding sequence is TGCGCCAGCAGCTCGGACCCGGGGTACAATGAGCAGTTCTTC. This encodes CASSSDPGYNEQFF.

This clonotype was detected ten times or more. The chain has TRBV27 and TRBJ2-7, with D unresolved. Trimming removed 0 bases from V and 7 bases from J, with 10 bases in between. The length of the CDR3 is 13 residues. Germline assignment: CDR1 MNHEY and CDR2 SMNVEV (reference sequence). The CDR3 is CASSLSEYLEQYF. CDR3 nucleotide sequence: TGTGCCAGCAGTTTATCAGAGTACTTGGAGCAGTACTTC.

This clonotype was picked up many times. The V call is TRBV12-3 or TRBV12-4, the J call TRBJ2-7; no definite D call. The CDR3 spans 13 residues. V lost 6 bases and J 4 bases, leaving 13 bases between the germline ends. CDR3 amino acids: CASRKELGYEQYF. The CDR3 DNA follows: TGTGCCAGCAGGAAGGAATTAGGTTACGAGCAGTACTTC.

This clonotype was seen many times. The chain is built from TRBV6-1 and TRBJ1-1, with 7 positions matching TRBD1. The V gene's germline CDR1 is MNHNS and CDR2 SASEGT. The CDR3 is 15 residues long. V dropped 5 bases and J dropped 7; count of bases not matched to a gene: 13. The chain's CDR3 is CASSRPGTARNEAFF. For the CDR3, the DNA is TGTGCCAGCAGTCGCCCCGGGACAGCGAGGAATGAAGCTTTCTTT.

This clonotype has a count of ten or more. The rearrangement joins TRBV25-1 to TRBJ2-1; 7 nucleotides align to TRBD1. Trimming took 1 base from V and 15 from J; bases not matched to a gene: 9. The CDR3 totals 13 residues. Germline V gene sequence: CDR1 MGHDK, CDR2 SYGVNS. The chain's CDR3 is CASSELTRGQWFF. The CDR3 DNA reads TGTGCCAGCAGTGAATTGACACGGGGACAGTGGTTCTTC.

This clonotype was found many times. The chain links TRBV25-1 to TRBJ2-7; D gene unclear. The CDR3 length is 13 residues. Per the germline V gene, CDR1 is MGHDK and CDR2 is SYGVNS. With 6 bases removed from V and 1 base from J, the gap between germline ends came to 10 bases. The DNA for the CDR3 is TGTGCCAGCAGACCCTGGGGTTCCTACGAGCAGTACTTC. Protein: CASRPWGSYEQYF.

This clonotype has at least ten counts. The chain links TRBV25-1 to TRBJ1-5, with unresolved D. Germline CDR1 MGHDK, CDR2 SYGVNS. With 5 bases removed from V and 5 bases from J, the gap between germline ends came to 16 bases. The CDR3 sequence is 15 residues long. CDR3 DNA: TGTGCCAGCAGTATAAACAGCGTATCAGATCAGCCCCAGCATTTT. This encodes CASSINSVSDQPQHF.

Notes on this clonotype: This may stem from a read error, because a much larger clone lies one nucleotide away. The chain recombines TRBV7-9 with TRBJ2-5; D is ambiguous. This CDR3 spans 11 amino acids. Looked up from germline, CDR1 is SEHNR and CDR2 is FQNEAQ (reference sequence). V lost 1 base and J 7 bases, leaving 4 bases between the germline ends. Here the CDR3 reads CASSLGRTQYF. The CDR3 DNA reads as TGTGCCAGCAGCTTAGGGAGGACCCAGTACTTC.

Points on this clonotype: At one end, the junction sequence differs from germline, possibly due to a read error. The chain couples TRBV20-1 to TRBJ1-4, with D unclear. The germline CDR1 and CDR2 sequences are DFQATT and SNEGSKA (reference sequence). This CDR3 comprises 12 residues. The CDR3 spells CSASISNEKLYF. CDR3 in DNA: TGCAGTGCTAGTATATCTAATGAAAAACTGTATTTT.

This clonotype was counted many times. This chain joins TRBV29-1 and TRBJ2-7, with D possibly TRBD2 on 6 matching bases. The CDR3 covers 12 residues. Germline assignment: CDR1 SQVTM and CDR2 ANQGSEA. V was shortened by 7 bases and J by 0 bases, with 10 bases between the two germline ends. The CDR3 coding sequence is TGCAGCGGCGGGGAGAGCTCCTACGAGCAGTACTTC. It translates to CSGGESSYEQYF.

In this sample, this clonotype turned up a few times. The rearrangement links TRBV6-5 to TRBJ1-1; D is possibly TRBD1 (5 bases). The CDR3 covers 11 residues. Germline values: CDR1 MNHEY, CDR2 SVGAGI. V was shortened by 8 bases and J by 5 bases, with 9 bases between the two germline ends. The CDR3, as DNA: TGTGCCAGCGGTAGACAGACTGAAGCTTTCTTT. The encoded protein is CASGRQTEAFF.

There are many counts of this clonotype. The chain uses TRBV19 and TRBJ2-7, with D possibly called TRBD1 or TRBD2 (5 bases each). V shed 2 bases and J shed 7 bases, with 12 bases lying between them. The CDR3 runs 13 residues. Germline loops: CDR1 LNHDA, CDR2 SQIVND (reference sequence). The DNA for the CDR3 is TGTGCCAGTAGTATACAGGCAGAGGGGGAGCAGTACTTC. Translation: CASSIQAEGEQYF.

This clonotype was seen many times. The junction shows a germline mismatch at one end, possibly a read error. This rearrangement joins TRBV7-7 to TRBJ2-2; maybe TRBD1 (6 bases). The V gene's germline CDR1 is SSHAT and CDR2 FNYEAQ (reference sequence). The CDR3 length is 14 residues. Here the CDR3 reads CASSPSRGGGELFF. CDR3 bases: TGTGCTAGCAGCCCGTCCAGGGGCGGCGGGGAGCTGTTTTTT.

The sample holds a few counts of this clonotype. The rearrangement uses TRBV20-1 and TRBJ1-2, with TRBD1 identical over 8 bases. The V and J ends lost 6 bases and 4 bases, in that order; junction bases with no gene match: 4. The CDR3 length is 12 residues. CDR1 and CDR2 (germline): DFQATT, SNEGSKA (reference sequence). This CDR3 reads CSAGTGVYGYTF. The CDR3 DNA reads TGCAGTGCCGGGACAGGCGTCTATGGCTACACCTTC.

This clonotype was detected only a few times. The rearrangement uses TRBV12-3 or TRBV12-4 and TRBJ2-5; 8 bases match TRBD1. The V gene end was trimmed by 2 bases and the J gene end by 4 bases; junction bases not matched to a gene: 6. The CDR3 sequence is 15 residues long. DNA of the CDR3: TGTGCCAGCAGTTTACCGGGCAGGGGGCGAGAGACCCAGTACTTC. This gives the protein CASSLPGRGRETQYF.

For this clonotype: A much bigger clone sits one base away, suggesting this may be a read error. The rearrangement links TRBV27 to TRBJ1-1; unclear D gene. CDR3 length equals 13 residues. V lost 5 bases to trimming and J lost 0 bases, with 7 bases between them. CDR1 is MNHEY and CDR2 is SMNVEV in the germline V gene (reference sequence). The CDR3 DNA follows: TGTGCCAGCAGTGAGGAAGTGAACACTGAAGCTTTCTTT. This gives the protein CASSEEVNTEAFF.

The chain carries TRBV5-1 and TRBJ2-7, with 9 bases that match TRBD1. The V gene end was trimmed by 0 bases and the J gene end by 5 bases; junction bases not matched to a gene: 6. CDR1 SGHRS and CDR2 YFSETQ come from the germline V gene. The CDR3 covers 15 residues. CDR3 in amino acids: CASSLVYRGLNEQYF. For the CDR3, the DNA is TGCGCCAGCAGCTTGGTTTACAGGGGGCTGAACGAGCAGTACTTC.